Shown below are 7 T cell receptor beta chains from a single sample sequenced in a study of control samples from healthy donors and cancer patients. Method: immunoSEQ multiplex PCR; TCRdb's copy keeps in-frame clones and lacks some. The repertoire consists of around 76,000 clones, with approximately 91% occurring once and the leading ten covering around a tenth. The sample taken for sequencing was PBMCs. Receptors originate from a woman aged 50 to 65 with colorectal cancer.

The chain uses TRBV19 and TRBJ2-1, with a possible D match to TRBD1 (6 bases). This CDR3 has 14 amino acids. From germline, CDR1 is LNHDA and CDR2 SQIVND (reference sequence). The ends were cut back, 3 bases at V and 5 bases at J, with 11 bases in the middle. The CDR3 region is CASSIMGADNEQFF. The CDR3 coding sequence is TGTGCCAGTAGTATCATGGGGGCTGACAATGAGCAGTTCTTC.

The chain uses TRBV15 and TRBJ2-7, with D unclear. The germline V gene encodes CDR1 LNHNV and CDR2 YYDKDF (reference sequence). V was shortened by 0 bases and J by 2 bases, with 8 bases between the two germline ends. CDR3 size: 14 residues. The CDR3 region is CATSRDYSPYEQYV. The CDR3 DNA reads as TGTGCCACCAGCAGAGATTACAGTCCCTACGAGCAGTACGTC.

This clone has only a few counts. The genes are TRBV7-2 and TRBJ1-1; 8 bases line up with TRBD1. Germline values: CDR1 SGHTA, CDR2 FQGNSA. The V segment lost 3 bases and the J segment 4 bases; nucleotides outside the gene matches: 4. The CDR3 consists of 14 residues. For the CDR3, the DNA is TGTGCCAGCAGCTTCCAGGGGGCCGCCACTGAAGCTTTCTTT. This sequence encodes CASSFQGAATEAFF.

V usage is TRBV5-1 and J usage is TRBJ2-2; 8 nucleotides align to TRBD1. The germline V gene has CDR1 SGHRS and CDR2 YFSETQ. V shed 4 bases and J 5 bases; nucleotides not matched to a gene: 7. The CDR3 spans 15 residues. The CDR3 bases are TGCGCCAGCAGCAGCGGACAGGGTGGAACCGGGGAGCTGTTTTTT. This translates into CASSSGQGGTGELFF.

The chain couples TRBV30 to TRBJ2-3; possibly TRBD1 for D (5 bases). This CDR3 contains 13 residues. Between the trimmed V and J ends, which lost 4 bases and 2 bases, there was a span of 10 bases. The germline CDR1 and CDR2 sequences are GTSNPN and SVGIG (reference sequence). DNA for the CDR3: TGTGCCTGGACAGGGAAGATCACAGATACGCAGTATTTT. This encodes CAWTGKITDTQYF.

This clone appeared once. The chain carries TRBV2 and TRBJ2-7; D perhaps matches TRBD2 (7 bases). V was pared by 0 bases and J by 6 bases, with 9 bases between. The CDR3 totals 13 residues. Germline values: CDR1 SNHLY, CDR2 FYNNEI. CDR3 coding DNA: TGTGCCAGCAGTGAAGCGCGGGGGCTCGAGCAGTACGTC. It encodes CASSEARGLEQYV.

The chain couples TRBV7-3 to TRBJ1-1, with a weak D call TRBD1 (5 bases). Trimming cost V 5 bases and J 0 bases, with 13 bases left between them. Germline lookup yields CDR1 SGHTA and CDR2 FQGTGA. The CDR3 sequence is 15 residues long. This CDR3 reads CASSRTGQMNTEAFF. CDR3 bases: TGTGCCAGCAGCAGAACAGGACAAATGAACACTGAAGCTTTCTTT.